This T cell receptor beta chain was found in a study of blood T cell repertoires in COVID-19. At the level of the study: The United States, Italy and Spain provided the acute and convalescent COVID-19 samples.

V was shortened by 4 bases and J by 6 bases, with 4 bases between the two germline ends. This CDR3 has 12 amino acids. Per the germline V gene, CDR1 is MDHEN and CDR2 is SYDVKM. How the authors handled the data: Nucleated cell number was recorded as an estimate derived from reference gene primer amplification. Generated by immunoSEQ multiplex PCR, the TCRdb table keeps only in-frame clones and is missing some. D and trimming come from the DNA, and the V and J calls and clone size come from that table. Of around 200,000 clones in the sample, 70% to 90% were seen once. The chain recombines TRBV28 with TRBJ1-6; D uncertain. The receptor comes from a woman older than 75 with acute or convalescent COVID-19. The sequenced sample was peripheral blood. This chain's CDR3 is CASSYSNSPLHF. CDR3 bases: TGTGCCAGCAGTTACAGTAATTCACCCCTCCACTTT.